Listed here are 16 T cell receptor beta chains from one sample, sequenced in a study of Graves' ophthalmopathy and Graves' hyperthyroidism. From RNA, the CDR3 regions of TCR beta chains were amplified and sequenced. Second-round multiplex PCR came after a first-round RT-PCR that employed HTBI primers. Each CDR3 protein gets one entry after TCRdb re-called the multiplex PCR reads with MiXCR. The data contain hundreds of thousands of distinct CDR3 sequences, roughly 20% of them seen just once; the ten biggest clones take up 7.1%. Material: peripheral blood. The receptors stem from a woman between 18 and 29 years old with stable Graves' hyperthyroidism. Some clones in this sample may be carry-over from other donors' samples.

This clonotype was counted many times. The rearrangement joins TRBV5-5 to TRBJ2-7; 7 bases map to TRBD1. Trimming at V came to 1 base and at J to 6 bases, leaving 4 bases not matched to a gene. Per germline, CDR1 SGHKS and CDR2 YYEKEE (reference sequence). CDR3 length: 13 amino acids. The CDR3 sequence is CASSLRQGVEQYF. The CDR3 nucleotides are TGTGCCAGCAGCTTGAGGCAGGGGGTCGAGCAGTACTTC. Supplemented by reference TRBV5-5 and TRBJ2-7, the full variable domain reads DAGVTQSPTHLIKTRGQQVTLRCSPISGHKSVSWYQQVLGQGPQFIFQYYEKEERGRGNFPDRFSARQFPNYSSELNVNALLLGDSALYLCASSLRQGVEQYFGPGTRLTVT.

Comment on this clonotype: The junction departs from the called germline gene at one end, perhaps through a read error. The chain joins TRBV18 to TRBJ1-2, with D perhaps TRBD1 (6 bases). CDR1 is KGHSH, CDR2 LQKENI, per germline. This CDR3 has 14 residues. CDR3 region: CASSPRQESNGYSF. CDR3 coding DNA: TGTGCCAGCTCACCAAGACAGGAGTCGAATGGCTACAGCTTC.

There are many counts of this clonotype. The chain couples TRBV27 to TRBJ2-5; D not certain. The germline V gene has CDR1 MNHEY and CDR2 SMNVEV (reference sequence). Trimming removed 5 bases from V and 4 bases from J, with 11 bases in between. This CDR3 has 13 residues. CDR3 in amino acids: CASSLTATETQYF. CDR3 sequence (DNA): TGTGCCAGCAGTCTAACGGCCACAGAGACCCAGTACTTC.

The chain recombines TRBV19 with TRBJ1-2; no reliable D call. The CDR3 sequence is 15 residues long. Germline CDR1 and CDR2: LNHDA and SQIVND (reference sequence). V lost 1 base, J lost 8 bases, and 17 bases lay in between. The CDR3 region is CASSIGADRGSGYTF. The CDR3 bases are TGTGCCAGTAGTATAGGGGCGGACCGGGGAAGCGGCTACACCTTC.

The chain links TRBV4-1 to TRBJ2-2, with 8 bases fitting TRBD1. Trimming at V came to 1 base and at J to 4 bases, leaving 2 bases not matched to a gene. CDR3 length: 15 amino acids. The germline CDR1 and CDR2 sequences are MGHRA and YSYEKL. CDR3: CASSQGTGSTGELFF. In DNA, the CDR3 is TGCGCCAGCAGCCAAGGGACAGGGTCCACCGGGGAGCTGTTTTTT.

There are many counts of this clonotype. The rearrangement joins TRBV7-8 to TRBJ2-2, with D possibly TRBD1 on 6 matching bases. Germline CDR1 SGHVS, CDR2 FQNEAQ. CDR3 size: 13 residues. Between the trimmed V and J ends, which lost 5 bases and 5 bases, there was a span of 9 bases. CDR3 in amino acids: CASSKDRTGELFF. Here the CDR3 DNA reads TGTGCCAGCAGCAAGGACAGAACCGGGGAGCTGTTTTTT. Looking up the rest from reference TRBV7-8 and TRBJ2-2 gives the full variable domain: GAGVSQSPRYKVAKRGQDVALRCDPISGHVSLFWYQQALGQGPEFLTYFQNEAQLDKSGLPSDRFFAERPEGSVSTLKIQRTQQEDSAVYLCASSKDRTGELFFGEGSRLTVL.

This clonotype showed up many times. This chain uses TRBV20-1 with TRBJ1-6; D remains ambiguous. This CDR3 is built from 14 residues. Trimming left V 0 bases short and J 7 bases short, with 10 bases between. CDR1 DFQATT and CDR2 SNEGSKA come from the germline V gene (reference sequence). DNA of the CDR3: TGCAGTGCTAGAGAGATAGCAGACAATTCACCCCTCCACTTT. Its protein product is CSAREIADNSPLHF.

This chain connects TRBV6-4 to TRBJ1-2; possibly TRBD1 for D (5 bases). The CDR3 totals 15 residues. Trimming took 2 bases from V and 4 from J, leaving 14 bases between them. Germline V gives CDR1 MRHNA, CDR2 SNTAGT. CDR3 in DNA: TGTGCCAGCAGTGACCTCCCCGGGACGGCCTATGGCTACACCTTC. Protein sequence: CASSDLPGTAYGYTF.

CDR3 loop: CASSQDRQVNTEAFF. CDR3 nucleotide sequence: TGCGCCAGCAGCCAAGATCGCCAGGTGAACACTGAAGCTTTCTTT. The gene calls are TRBV4-1 and TRBJ1-1; D is unresolved. Germline CDR1 MGHRA, CDR2 YSYEKL. Trimming cost V 0 bases and J 0 bases, with 8 bases left between them. The CDR3 spans 15 residues.

In its sample, this clonotype was seen many times. The junction departs from the called germline gene at one end, perhaps through a read error. This chain uses TRBV20-1 with TRBJ1-6; D unresolved. The CDR3 contains 15 residues. CDR1 and CDR2 from the germline V gene are DFQATT and SNEGSKA (reference sequence). The CDR3 DNA follows: TGCAGTGGCGAAGCGTCGAGATCCTCTAATTCACCCCTCCACTTT. It specifies CSGEASRSSNSPLHF.

With regard to this clonotype: A read error may explain this, as a much larger clone is one base away. The rearrangement joins TRBV11-2 to TRBJ2-5; perhaps TRBD2 as D (6 bases). CDR3 length: 17 residues. V was clipped by 2 bases and J by 5 bases, with 21 bases between them. Germline V gene lookup returns CDR1 SGHAT and CDR2 FQNNGV. CDR3 loop: CASSLNPLEGGSETQYF. CDR3 bases: TGTGCCAGCAGCTTAAACCCCCTAGAGGGAGGAAGCGAGACCCAGTACTTC.

J is TRBJ1-1 and V is TRBV30, with 8 bases identical to TRBD1. The CDR3 consists of 13 residues. The V segment lost 4 bases and the J segment 1 base; nucleotides outside the gene matches: 2. Germline V gene data show CDR1 as GTSNPN and CDR2 as SVGIG (reference sequence). The CDR3, as DNA: TGTGCCTGGATTGGGACAGGGAACACTGAAGCTTTCTTT. Translated, it gives CAWIGTGNTEAFF. The full variable domain, in which reference TRBV30 and TRBJ1-1 provide the parts outside the CDR3, is SQTIHQWPATLVQPVGSPLSLECTVEGTSNPNLYWYRQAAGRGLQLLFYSVGIGQISSEVPQNLSASRPQDRQFILSSKKLLLSDSGFYLCAWIGTGNTEAFFGQGTRLTVV.

This clonotype was seen at least ten times. The chain employs TRBV5-6 and TRBJ1-1; D is uncertain. Trimming took off 0 bases at V and 0 bases at J, with 9 bases between the two ends. CDR3 size: 15 residues. Germline CDR1 SGHDT, CDR2 YYEEEE. CDR3 DNA sequence: TGTGCCAGCAGCTTGGGAGGCGGGCTGAACACTGAAGCTTTCTTT. It translates to CASSLGGGLNTEAFF.

The rearrangement joins TRBV20-1 to TRBJ2-5, with 10 bases identical to TRBD2. From germline, CDR1 is DFQATT and CDR2 SNEGSKA (reference sequence). The trim removed 4 bases at V and 3 bases at J, leaving 5 bases unmatched. The CDR3 extends over 14 amino acids. In DNA, the CDR3 is TGCAGTGCTACCTCTAGCGGGAGAAAAGAGACCCAGTACTTC. It translates to CSATSSGRKETQYF.

This clonotype was seen repeatedly, ten times or more. V is TRBV28 and J is TRBJ2-7; weak D call: TRBD1 (5 bases). This CDR3 has 15 residues. Trimming stripped 5 bases from V and 2 bases from J, with 16 bases between. Germline loops: CDR1 MDHEN, CDR2 SYDVKM. CDR3 sequence: CASSPLVGLTYEQYF. CDR3 DNA: TGTGCCAGCAGTCCATTAGTGGGGCTCACCTACGAGCAGTACTTC.

This clonotype was recorded many times. This chain uses TRBV11-1 with TRBJ1-6; a possible D gene is TRBD1 (6 bases). The CDR3 runs 15 residues. Trimming stripped 5 bases from V and 8 bases from J, with 16 bases between. CDR1 SGHAT and CDR2 FQDESV come from the germline V gene (reference sequence). In nucleotides, the CDR3 is TGTGCCAGCAGCCTGTTGACAGGTTCGGATTCACCCCTCCACTTT. Translating it yields CASSLLTGSDSPLHF.